The present T cell receptor (beta chain) was sequenced within a study of stem cell transplantation in POMP-related autoinflammatory disease. Study context: Impaired MHC class I-dependent CD8+ differentiation was hypothesized from defective thymoproteasomes. Pre-transplant patients had naive-skewed CD4+ T cells and few CD8+ T cells. Study observations and caveats: PRAID patients trended toward lower TRB diversity and higher clonality in all analyzed T-cell subsets.

The CDR3 consists of 16 residues. V gave up 2 bases and J gave up 0 bases, with 11 bases separating them. The germline gives CDR1 LGHNA, CDR2 YNFKEQ. With respect to this clone: The antigen is unknown.

Profiled with immunoSEQ multiplex PCR; TCRdb holds only in-frame clones, not every one. The data show over 60,000 clones, under 95% seen once. This chain links TRBV4-2 with TRBJ2-1; either TRBD1 or TRBD2 may fit D (6 bases each). The clonotype was recovered from a human patient with POMP-related autoinflammation and immune dysregulation (PRAID). Some T cells may be the graft donor's. Sequenced here: CD4+ T cells from PBMCs, sampled after stem cell transplantation. CDR3 coding DNA: TGTGCCAGCAGCCAAAGGGGGGTTCGCTCCTACAATGAGCAGTTCTTC. Its translation: CASSQRGVRSYNEQFF.